These 5 T cell receptor beta chains share one sample of origin, sequenced in a study of blood T cell repertoires in COVID-19 (dated by TCRdb to about 2020). Library creation used the immunoSEQ multiplex PCR assay. The clones in this table, taken by TCRdb from immuneACCESS, are in-frame only. Not every clone is retained; where verified, under half of the shortfall comes from an unresolved V gene, and the cause of the rest is unknown. This sample has around 100,000 clones in its table, and about 84% of those were observed once. Jointly, the top ten make up 24% of the sample. The sample taken for sequencing was peripheral blood. The receptors here all came from a human donor in a cohort sampled during active COVID-19.

This sequence joins TRBV7-2 and TRBJ2-5; the match to TRBD2 covers 15 bases. The CDR3 length is 18 residues. Germline V gene sequence: CDR1 SGHTA, CDR2 FQGNSA. Trimming at V came to 6 bases and at J to 4 bases, leaving 12 bases not matched to a gene. CDR3 sequence reads: CASRDVGLAGGNGETQYF. The DNA for the CDR3 is TGTGCCAGCAGAGACGTGGGACTAGCGGGGGGTAACGGAGAGACCCAGTACTTC.

The chain employs TRBV3-1 (or the pseudogene TRBV3-2) and TRBJ2-2, with TRBD2 matching 7 bases. Germline V gene lookup returns CDR1 LGHDT and CDR2 YNNKEL (reference sequence). V lost 8 bases, J lost 5 bases, and 2 bases stayed unmatched. The CDR3 has 12 amino acids. CDR3 bases: TGTGCCAGCCGGGGAGGGACCGGGGAGCTGTTTTTT. Protein sequence: CASRGGTGELFF.

The chain has TRBV24-1 and TRBJ2-1; 9 bases align to TRBD1. CDR1 is KGHDR, CDR2 SFDVKD, per germline. The junction had 10 bases not matched to a gene; V was cut back by 4 bases and J by 1 base. The CDR3 covers 18 residues. The CDR3 DNA reads TGTGCCACCAGTGACCATTCAACAGGGGGCAGATCCTACAATGAGCAGTTCTTC. It specifies CATSDHSTGGRSYNEQFF.

V and J are TRBV7-2 and TRBJ2-6, with D unresolved. This CDR3 has 15 amino acids. V was clipped by 5 bases and J by 1 base, with 9 bases between them. The germline V gene has CDR1 SGHTA and CDR2 FQGNSA. CDR3 loop: CASSLSLSGANVLTF. As DNA, the CDR3 is TGTGCCAGCAGCCTATCATTGTCTGGGGCCAACGTCCTGACTTTC. The full variable domain, rest sourced from reference TRBV7-2 and TRBJ2-6, is GAGVSQSPSNKVTEKGKDVELRCDPISGHTALYWYRQSLGQGLEFLIYFQGNSAPDKSGLPSDRFSAERTGGSVSTLTIQRTQQEDSAVYLCASSLSLSGANVLTFGAGSRLTVL.

This clone came up once. The rearrangement links TRBV9 to TRBJ2-3; tentative D call: TRBD2 (6 bases). V lost 4 bases to trimming and J lost 14 bases, with 20 bases between them. The CDR3 has 13 residues. CDR1 is SGDLS, CDR2 YYNGEE, per germline. The CDR3 DNA sequence: TGTGCCAGCAGCCCTACCTACCGGGAGCCGCGGTATTTT. Encoded protein: CASSPTYREPRYF.